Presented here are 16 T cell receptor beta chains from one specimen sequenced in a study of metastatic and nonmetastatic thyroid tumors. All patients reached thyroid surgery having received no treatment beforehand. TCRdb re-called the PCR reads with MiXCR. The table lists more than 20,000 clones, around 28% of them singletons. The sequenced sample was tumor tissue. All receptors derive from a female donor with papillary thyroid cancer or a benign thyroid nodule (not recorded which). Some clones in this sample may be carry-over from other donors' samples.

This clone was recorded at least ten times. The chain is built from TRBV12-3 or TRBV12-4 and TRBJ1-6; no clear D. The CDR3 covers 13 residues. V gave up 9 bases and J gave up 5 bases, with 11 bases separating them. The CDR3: CASAFEDNSPLHF. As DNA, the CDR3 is TGTGCCAGTGCTTTCGAGGATAATTCACCCCTCCACTTT.

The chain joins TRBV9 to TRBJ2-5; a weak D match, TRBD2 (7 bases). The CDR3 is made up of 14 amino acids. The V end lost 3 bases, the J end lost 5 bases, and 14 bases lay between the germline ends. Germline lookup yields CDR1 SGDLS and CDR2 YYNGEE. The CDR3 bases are TGTGCCAGCAGCGAGTGGGGGGGCTGGGAGACCCAGTACTTC. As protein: CASSEWGGWETQYF.

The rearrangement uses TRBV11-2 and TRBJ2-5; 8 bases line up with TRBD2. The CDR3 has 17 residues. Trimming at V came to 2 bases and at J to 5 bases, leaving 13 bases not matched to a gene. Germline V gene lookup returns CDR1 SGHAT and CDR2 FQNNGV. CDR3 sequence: CASSLSVAGSVRETQYF. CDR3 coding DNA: TGTGCCAGCAGCTTAAGTGTAGCGGGAAGTGTTCGGGAGACCCAGTACTTC.

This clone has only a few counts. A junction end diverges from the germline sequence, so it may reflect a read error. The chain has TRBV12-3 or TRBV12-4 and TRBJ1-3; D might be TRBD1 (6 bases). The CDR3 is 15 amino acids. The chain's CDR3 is CACSFSAQGVNTIYF. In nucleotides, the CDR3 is TGTGCCTGCAGTTTTTCGGCACAGGGTGTAAACACCATATATTTT.

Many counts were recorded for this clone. CDR3 residues: CSGHRAGGYEQYF. The CDR3 DNA is TGCAGCGGCCACAGGGCGGGAGGCTACGAGCAGTACTTC. The rearrangement uses TRBV29-1 and TRBJ2-7; TRBD2 matches at 8 bases. The CDR3 has 13 amino acids. After removal of 7 bases from V and 3 bases from J, the junction contained 8 bases not matched to a gene. Germline V gene lookup returns CDR1 SQVTM and CDR2 ANQGSEA.

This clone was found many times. As DNA, the CDR3 is TGTGCCAGCACGAAACGGGGACAGGGGGCGACGACCCAGTACTTC. Its translation: CASTKRGQGATTQYF. V usage is TRBV12-3 or TRBV12-4 and J usage is TRBJ2-5; 12 bases agree with TRBD1. The V gene end was trimmed by 7 bases and the J gene end by 7 bases; junction bases not matched to a gene: 10. The CDR3 extends over 15 amino acids.

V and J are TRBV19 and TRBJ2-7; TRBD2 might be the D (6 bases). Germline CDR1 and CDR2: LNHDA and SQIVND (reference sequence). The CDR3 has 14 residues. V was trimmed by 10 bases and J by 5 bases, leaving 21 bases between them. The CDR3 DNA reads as TGTGCCATTATCACCGGGAGACTGGTGAACGAGCAGTACTTC. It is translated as CAIITGRLVNEQYF.

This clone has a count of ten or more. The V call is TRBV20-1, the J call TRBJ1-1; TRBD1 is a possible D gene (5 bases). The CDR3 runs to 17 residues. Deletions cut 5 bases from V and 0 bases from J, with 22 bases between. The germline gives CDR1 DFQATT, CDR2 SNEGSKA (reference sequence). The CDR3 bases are TGCAGTGCTCAAAGGCGGGGGGAGGCGCCGTTGAACACTGAAGCTTTCTTT. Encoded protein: CSAQRRGEAPLNTEAFF.

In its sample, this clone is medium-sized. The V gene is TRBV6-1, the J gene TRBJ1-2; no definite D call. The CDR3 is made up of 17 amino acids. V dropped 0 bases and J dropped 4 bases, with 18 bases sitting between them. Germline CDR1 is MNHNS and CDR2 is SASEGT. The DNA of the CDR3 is TGTGCCAGCAGTGAAGCGGCATCTTTTTCCTGGGGCTATGGCTACACCTTC. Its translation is CASSEAASFSWGYGYTF.

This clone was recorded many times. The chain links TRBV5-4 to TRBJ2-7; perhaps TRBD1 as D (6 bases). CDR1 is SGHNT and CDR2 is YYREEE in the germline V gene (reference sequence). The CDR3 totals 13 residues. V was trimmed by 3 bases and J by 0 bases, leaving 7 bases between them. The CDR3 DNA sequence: TGTGCCAGCAGCTCGGACAGCTCCTACGAGCAGTACTTC. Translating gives CASSSDSSYEQYF.

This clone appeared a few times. Here the CDR3 reads CASSGPQGGSTEAFF. CDR3 sequence (DNA): TGTGCCAGTAGCGGCCCACAGGGAGGTAGCACTGAAGCTTTCTTT. V usage is TRBV19 and J usage is TRBJ1-1; the D gene is possibly TRBD1 (6 bases). V was cut by 6 bases and J by 4 bases, with 18 bases left in between. The CDR3 spans 15 residues. Germline CDR1 is LNHDA and CDR2 is SQIVND (reference sequence).

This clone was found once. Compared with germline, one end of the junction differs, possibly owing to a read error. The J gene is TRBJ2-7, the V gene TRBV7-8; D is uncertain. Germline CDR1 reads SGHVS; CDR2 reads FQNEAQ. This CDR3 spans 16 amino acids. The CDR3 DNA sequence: TGTGCTAGCAGCTTAGCCGCCGTGGGCTCCTCCTACGAGCAGTACTTC. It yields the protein CASSLAAVGSSYEQYF.

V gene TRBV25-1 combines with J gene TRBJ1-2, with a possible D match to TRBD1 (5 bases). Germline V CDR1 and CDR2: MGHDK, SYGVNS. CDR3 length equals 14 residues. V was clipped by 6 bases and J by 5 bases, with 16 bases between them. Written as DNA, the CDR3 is TGTGCCAGCAGCCCCCGTCGAGGGGAGTATGGCTACACCTTC. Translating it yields CASSPRRGEYGYTF.

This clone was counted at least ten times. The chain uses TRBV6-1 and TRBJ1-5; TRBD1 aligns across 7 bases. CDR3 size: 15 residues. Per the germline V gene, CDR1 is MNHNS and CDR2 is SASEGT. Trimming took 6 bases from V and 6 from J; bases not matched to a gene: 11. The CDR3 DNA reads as TGTGCCAGCAGGAAAGACAGGGAGCGGATTCAGCCCCAGCATTTT. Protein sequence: CASRKDRERIQPQHF.

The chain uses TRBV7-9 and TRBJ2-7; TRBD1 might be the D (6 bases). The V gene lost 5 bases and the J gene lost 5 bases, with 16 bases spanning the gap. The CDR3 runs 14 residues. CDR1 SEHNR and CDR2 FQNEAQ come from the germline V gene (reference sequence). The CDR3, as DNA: TGTGCCAGCAGCCGTAGGGAAGGGGGTGACGAGCAGTACTTC. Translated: CASSRREGGDEQYF.

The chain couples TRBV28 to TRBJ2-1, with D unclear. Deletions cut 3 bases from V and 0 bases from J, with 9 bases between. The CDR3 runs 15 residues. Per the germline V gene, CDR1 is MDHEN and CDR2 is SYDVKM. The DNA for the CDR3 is TGTGCCAGCAGTTTTGGTTCGAGCTCCTACAATGAGCAGTTCTTC. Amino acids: CASSFGSSSYNEQFF.